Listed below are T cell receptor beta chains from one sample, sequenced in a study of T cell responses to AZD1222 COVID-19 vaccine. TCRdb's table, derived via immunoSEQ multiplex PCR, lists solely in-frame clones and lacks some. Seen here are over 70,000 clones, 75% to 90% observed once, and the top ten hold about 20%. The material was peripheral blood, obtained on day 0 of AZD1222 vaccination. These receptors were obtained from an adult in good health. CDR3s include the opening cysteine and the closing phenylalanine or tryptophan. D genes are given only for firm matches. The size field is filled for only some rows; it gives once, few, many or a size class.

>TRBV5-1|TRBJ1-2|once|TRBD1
TGCGCCAGCAGCTTTGGACAGGGGGTAGCTCTGGATGGCTACACCTTC
CASSFGQGVALDGYTF
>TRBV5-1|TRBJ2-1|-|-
TGCGCCAGCAGCTTGTGGGGGGATACTGAGCAGTTCTTC
CASSLWGDTEQFF
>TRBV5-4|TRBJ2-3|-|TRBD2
TGTGCCAGCAGCTTGGGGGGCAGAAGGGGAGGGGATACGCAGTATTTT
CASSLGGRRGGDTQYF
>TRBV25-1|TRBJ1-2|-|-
TGTGCCAGCAGTGAAAGATTAATTGGTAGCTATGGCTACACCTTC
CASSERLIGSYGYTF
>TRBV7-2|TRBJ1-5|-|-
TGTGCCAGCAGCACAGGAGACAGCCGCAATCAGCCCCAGCATTTT
CASSTGDSRNQPQHF
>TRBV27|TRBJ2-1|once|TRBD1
TGTGCCAGCAGCCTAATGACAGGGGGCAATGAGCAGTTCTTC
CASSLMTGGNEQFF
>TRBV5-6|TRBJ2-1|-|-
TGTGCCAGCAGCTTAAGCCTAACAGGGCGCTACAATGAGCAGTTCTTC
CASSLSLTGRYNEQFF
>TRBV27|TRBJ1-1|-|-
TGTGCCAGCGTAGGGGATAGCGGGGTGAGGAACACTGAAGCTTTCTTT
CASVGDSGVRNTEAFF
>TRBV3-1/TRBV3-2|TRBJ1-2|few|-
TGTGCCAGCAGCCAAGCGGCAGGTGCCCATGGCTACACCTTC
CASSQAAGAHGYTF
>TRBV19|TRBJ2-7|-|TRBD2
TGTGCCAGTAACAACGCGGGGGGACACGAGCAGTACTTC
CASNNAGGHEQYF
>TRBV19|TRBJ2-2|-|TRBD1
TGTGCCAGTAGTATTACAGGGGGCTACGGGGAGCTGTTTTTT
CASSITGGYGELFF
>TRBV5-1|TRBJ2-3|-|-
TGCGCCAGCAGCTTGGCTCACCGGGACACAGATACGCAGTATTTT
CASSLAHRDTDTQYF
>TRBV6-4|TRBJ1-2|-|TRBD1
TGTGCCAGCAGCCCGCGGCCTGACAGGGTGCAGTGGTATGGCTACACCTTC
CASSPRPDRVQWYGYTF
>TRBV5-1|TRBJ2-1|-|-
TGCGCCAGCAGCTGGAGGTCTGACAATGAGCAGTTCTTC
CASSWRSDNEQFF
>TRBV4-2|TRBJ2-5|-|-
TGTGCCAGCAGCCAAGCGAGAACAGGGTTGAACCAAGAGACCCAGTACTTC
CASSQARTGLNQETQYF
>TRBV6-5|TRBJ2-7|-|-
TGTGCCAGCAGAGCCACGAAGAACTACGAGCAGTACTTC
CASRATKNYEQYF
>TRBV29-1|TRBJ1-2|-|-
TGCAGCGTTTTTAGATCTGAGTCCTATGGCTACACCTTC
CSVFRSESYGYTF
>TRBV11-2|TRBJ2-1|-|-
TGTGCCAGCAGCAAACCCAACGGGGACGACAATGAGCAGTTCTTC
CASSKPNGDDNEQFF
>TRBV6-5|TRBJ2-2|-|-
TGTGCCAGCAGGCCGGGGGCTAACACCGGGGAGCTGTTTTTT
CASRPGANTGELFF
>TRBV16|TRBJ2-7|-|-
TGTGCCAGCAGCCAATCGCGGGGCGAGCAGTACTTC
CASSQSRGEQYF
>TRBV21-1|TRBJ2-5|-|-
TGTGCCAGCAGCAAAGAGGGACAGGGTCATGGGGAGACCCAGTACTTC
CASSKEGQGHGETQYF
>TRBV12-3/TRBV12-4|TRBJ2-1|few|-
TGTGCCAGCAGTTTAGCGCTTTCCAATGAGCAGTTCTTC
CASSLALSNEQFF
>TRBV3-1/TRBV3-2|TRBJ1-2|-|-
TGTGCCAGCAGCCGGACTGATGTGGGCGGCTACACCTTC
CASSRTDVGGYTF
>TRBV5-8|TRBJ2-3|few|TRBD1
TGTGCCAGCAGCCCGGGGACAGGGGGAATAGGATCAGATACGCAGTATTTT
CASSPGTGGIGSDTQYF
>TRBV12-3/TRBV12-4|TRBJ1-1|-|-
TGTGCCAGCAGTTTAGGTGGGAACACTGAAGCTTTCTTT
CASSLGGNTEAFF
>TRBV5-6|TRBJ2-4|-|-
TGTGCCAGCAGCCATGACCGAGGCCGTCTAGCAAACATTCAGTACTTC
CASSHDRGRLANIQYF
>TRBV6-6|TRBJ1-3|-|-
TGTGCCAGCAGTTACTCGGACGCTCTCGGAAACACCATATATTTT
CASSYSDALGNTIYF
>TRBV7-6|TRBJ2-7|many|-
TGTGCCAGCAGCGCCCCGGGCAGGGTTGAGCAGTACTTC
CASSAPGRVEQYF
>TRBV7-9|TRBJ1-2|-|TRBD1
TGTGCCAGCAGGCTACCGGGACAGGGAAACGGCTACACCTTC
CASRLPGQGNGYTF
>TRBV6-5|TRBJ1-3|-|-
TGTGCCAGCAGTTACTCCGGGGGGACTGGAAACACCATATATTTT
CASSYSGGTGNTIYF